What follows are 31 T cell receptor beta chains derived from one specimen sequenced in a study of shared clonotypes between healthy human individuals. Assay used: immunoSEQ multiplex PCR; TCRdb lists only in-frame clones, some missing. The sample has around 980,000 clones; about four fifths are singletons. The specimen was memory CD4+ T cells from PBMCs. Subset denoted: CD45RA-negative fraction. The receptors were gathered from a man between 18 and 35 years old in good health. Some clones in this sample may be carry-over from other donors' samples.

The CDR3 region is CASSAGSFGQTQYF. DNA for the CDR3: TGTGCCAGCAGCGCCGGGAGCTTCGGGCAGACCCAGTACTTC. The V call is TRBV9, the J call TRBJ2-5, with a possible D match to TRBD2 (6 bases). Germline CDR1 is SGDLS and CDR2 is YYNGEE. With 3 bases removed from V and 6 bases from J, the gap between germline ends came to 15 bases. This CDR3 region has 14 residues.

This clone was recorded at least ten times. The V gene is TRBV5-1, the J gene TRBJ2-5; 8 bases line up with TRBD1. This CDR3 spans 13 amino acids. Germline loops: CDR1 SGHRS, CDR2 YFSETQ. V gave up 6 bases and J gave up 3 bases; unmatched junction bases: 4. The CDR3 here is CASTQGAEETQYF. In DNA, the CDR3 is TGCGCCAGCACCCAGGGGGCCGAAGAGACCCAGTACTTC. Based on the CDR3 plus reference TRBV5-1 and TRBJ2-5, the full variable domain is KAGVTQTPRYLIKTRGQQVTLSCSPISGHRSVSWYQQTPGQGLQFLFEYFSETQRNKGNFPGRFSGRQFSNSRSEMNVSTLELGDSALYLCASTQGAEETQYFGPGTRLLVL.

The rearrangement uses TRBV11-2 and TRBJ1-2, with D perhaps TRBD1 (5 bases). With 3 bases removed from V and 0 bases from J, the gap between germline ends came to 20 bases. CDR3 length: 18 amino acids. Germline V gene lookup returns CDR1 SGHAT and CDR2 FQNNGV. CDR3 amino acids: CASSFEGPTPLANYGYTF. In DNA form, the CDR3 reads TGTGCCAGCAGCTTCGAGGGACCAACCCCGTTAGCTAACTATGGCTACACCTTC.

The DNA of the CDR3 is TGTGCCAGCAGACCAGGGACAGGTGGCTACACCTTC. As protein: CASRPGTGGYTF. The chain is built from TRBV6-5 and TRBJ1-2; 8 bases align to TRBD1. The germline V gene encodes CDR1 MNHEY and CDR2 SVGAGI. Unmatched junction bases numbered 4, after V lost 6 bases and J lost 7 bases. This CDR3 comprises 12 residues.

This clone has a handful of counts. This rearrangement joins TRBV7-3 to TRBJ1-1, with D possibly being TRBD1 (5 bases). V was pared by 4 bases and J by 5 bases, with 17 bases between. The CDR3 is 15 amino acids. In germline, CDR1 is SGHTA, CDR2 FQGTGA. CDR3 region: CASSSPLGESTEAFF. CDR3 coding DNA: TGTGCCAGCAGCTCTCCCTTGGGGGAATCGACTGAAGCTTTCTTT.

In the case of this clone: A far larger clone lies a single base away; this is likely a read error. The V gene is TRBV29-1, the J gene TRBJ1-1, with a weak D call TRBD1 (5 bases). The CDR3 has 15 amino acids. The V gene's germline CDR1 is SQVTM and CDR2 ANQGSEA. Here the CDR3 reads CSVGAGWGMNTEASF. The CDR3 DNA reads as TGCAGCGTTGGGGCTGGATGGGGGATGAACACTGAAGCTTCCTTT. Drawing the rest from reference TRBV29-1 and TRBJ1-1, the complete variable domain is SAVISQKPSRDICQRGTSLTIQCQVDSQVTMMFWYRQQPGQSLTLIATANQGSEATYESGFVIDKFPISRPNLTFSTLTVSNMSPEDSSIYLCSVGAGWGMNTEASFGQGTRLTVV.

This clone turned up a few times. The rearrangement uses TRBV11-3 and TRBJ1-1; D is perhaps TRBD1 (5 bases). The CDR3 has 13 residues. V lost 3 bases and J lost 4, with 9 bases in between. CDR1 is SGHNT, CDR2 YENEEA, per germline. CDR3 in DNA: TGTGCCAGCAGCTTGGAGGGGAGCACTGAAGCTTTCTTT. Encoded protein: CASSLEGSTEAFF.

The chain carries TRBV5-8 and TRBJ1-1; D possibly corresponds to TRBD1 (5 bases). The germline CDR1 and CDR2 sequences are SGHTS and YDEGEE. V shed 4 bases and J shed 2 bases, with 15 bases lying between them. The CDR3 length is 15 residues. CDR3 amino acids: CASSHYGTVNTEAFF. In DNA form, the CDR3 reads TGTGCCAGCAGCCACTACGGGACGGTTAACACTGAAGCTTTCTTT.

This clone was seen more than once but under ten times. The chain recombines TRBV5-1 with TRBJ1-1, with TRBD1 identical over 8 bases. The germline CDR1 and CDR2 sequences are SGHRS and YFSETQ. The CDR3 contains 15 residues. V was pared by 4 bases and J by 6 bases, with 11 bases of the junction left unmatched. The CDR3 sequence: CASSANRQGRAEAFF. In DNA form, the CDR3 reads TGCGCCAGCAGCGCAAACCGACAGGGGAGGGCTGAAGCTTTCTTT.

The rearrangement links TRBV6-1 to TRBJ1-2; 7 bases agree with TRBD1. Looked up from germline, CDR1 is MNHNS and CDR2 is SASEGT. V was clipped by 2 bases and J by 5 bases; unmatched bases: 5. CDR3 length: 14 amino acids. The CDR3 sequence is CASSETGTAYGYTF. CDR3 DNA sequence: TGTGCCAGCAGTGAAACCGGGACAGCTTATGGCTACACCTTC.

The chain employs TRBV4-2 and TRBJ2-1, with 10 positions matching TRBD2. Trimming removed 4 bases from V and 7 bases from J; junction bases left unmatched: 10. CDR3 size: 16 residues. The germline V gene encodes CDR1 LGHNA and CDR2 YNFKEQ. The CDR3: CASSPHLAGVENEQFF. CDR3 bases: TGTGCCAGCAGCCCCCATCTAGCGGGAGTTGAGAATGAGCAGTTCTTC.

This sequence joins TRBV18 and TRBJ1-5; D unresolved. The CDR3 has 15 amino acids. CDR1 and CDR2 (germline): KGHSH, LQKENI. The V gene lost 3 bases and the J gene lost 3 bases, with 12 bases spanning the gap. The CDR3 bases are TGTGCCAGCTCACCCAAGGAAACCCTCAATCAGCCCCAGCATTTT. Translating it yields CASSPKETLNQPQHF.

V is TRBV2 and J is TRBJ2-5; a weak D match, TRBD2 (7 bases). This CDR3 comprises 15 residues. Trimming removed 2 bases at V and 1 base at J, with 11 bases between. Germline V CDR1 and CDR2: SNHLY, FYNNEI. This CDR3 is CASSETGGPQETQYF. CDR3 DNA sequence: TGTGCCAGCAGTGAAACCGGGGGGCCCCAAGAGACCCAGTACTTC.

The chain joins TRBV19 to TRBJ1-4, with D possibly TRBD1 on 5 matching bases. This CDR3 comprises 20 residues. Germline loops: CDR1 LNHDA, CDR2 SQIVND (reference sequence). Deletions cut 4 bases from V and 6 bases from J, with 30 bases between. The chain's CDR3 is CASSTGPREPKGYVDEKLFF. CDR3 bases: TGTGCCAGTAGTACGGGCCCCAGGGAACCGAAGGGATATGTCGATGAAAAACTGTTTTTT. The entire variable domain, with the rest obtained from reference TRBV19 and TRBJ1-4, is as follows: DGGITQSPKYLFRKEGQNVTLSCEQNLNHDAMYWYRQDPGQGLRLIYYSQIVNDFQKGDIAEGYSVSREKKESFPLTVTSAQKNPTAFYLCASSTGPREPKGYVDEKLFFGSGTQLSVL.

This clone was detected only a few times. The genes are TRBV9 and TRBJ2-3; TRBD2 aligns across 9 bases. The CDR3 loop spans 16 amino acids. CDR1 is SGDLS, CDR2 YYNGEE, per germline. V gave up 5 bases and J gave up 2 bases; unmatched junction bases: 9. The CDR3 reads CASSATGTSYTDTQYF. CDR3 nucleotide sequence: TGTGCCAGCAGTGCGACCGGGACTAGCTACACAGATACGCAGTATTTT.

The gene calls are TRBV30 and TRBJ2-7; 7 positions agree with TRBD1. The J segment lost 2 bases and the V segment lost 4 bases, leaving 5 bases of the junction unmatched. Germline lookup yields CDR1 GTSNPN and CDR2 SVGIG (reference sequence). The CDR3 length is 13 residues. CDR3 nucleotide sequence: TGTGCCTGGAACAGGGGCCATACCTACGAGCAGTACTTC. Translating gives CAWNRGHTYEQYF.

This rearrangement joins TRBV2 to TRBJ1-5; 7 bases are a match to TRBD1. This CDR3 comprises 14 residues. Germline-derived CDR1 and CDR2 are SNHLY and FYNNEI. The trim removed 3 bases at V and 7 bases at J, leaving 6 bases unmatched. CDR3 in DNA: TGTGCCAGCAGTGATACAGGGGCCCGGCAGCCCCAGCATTTT. The encoded protein is CASSDTGARQPQHF.

Worth noting for this clone: A much larger clone sits a single nucleotide away, making a read error possible. J is TRBJ2-3 and V is TRBV5-4, with a possible D match to TRBD1 (5 bases). Germline V gives CDR1 SGHNT, CDR2 YYREEE (reference sequence). This CDR3 has 14 residues. In DNA, the CDR3 is TGTGCCAGCAGCTTGGGCGGTATCACAGGTACGCAGTATTTT. It encodes CASSLGGITGTQYF. The complete variable domain, with remaining parts taken from reference TRBV5-4 and TRBJ2-3, reads ETGVTQSPTHLIKTRGQQVTLRCSSQSGHNTVSWYQQALGQGPQFIFQYYREEENGRGNFPPRFSGLQFPNYSSELNVNALELDDSALYLCASSLGGITGTQYFGPGTRLTVL.

The DNA for the CDR3 is TGTGCCAGCAGCACCTTCACAGGGCAATATGGCTACACCTTC. This sequence encodes CASSTFTGQYGYTF. The chain combines TRBV11-2 with TRBJ1-2; possibly TRBD1 for D (6 bases). V shed 5 bases and J shed 5 bases, with 15 bases lying between them. Germline values: CDR1 SGHAT, CDR2 FQNNGV. This CDR3 contains 14 residues.

This clone was seen a handful of times. The chain has TRBV5-6 and TRBJ2-1; possible D gene TRBD2, 5 bases. V lost 7 bases and J lost 1, with 15 bases in between. Per the germline V gene, CDR1 is SGHDT and CDR2 is YYEEEE. This CDR3 comprises 15 residues. CDR3 sequence (DNA): TGTGCCAGCGACCGATCGGGGAATTCCTACAATGAGCAGTTCTTC. Translation: CASDRSGNSYNEQFF. The full variable domain, completed using reference TRBV5-6 and TRBJ2-1, is DAGVTQSPTHLIKTRGQQVTLRCSPKSGHDTVSWYQQALGQGPQFIFQYYEEEERQRGNFPDRFSGHQFPNYSSELNVNALLLGDSALYLCASDRSGNSYNEQFFGPGTRLTVL.

V is TRBV20-1 and J is TRBJ1-2; the D is unclear. Trimming removed 8 bases from V and 1 base from J, with 8 bases in between. The CDR3 consists of 11 residues. Germline-derived CDR1 and CDR2 are DFQATT and SNEGSKA (reference sequence). DNA of the CDR3: TGCAGTCCGGAGATTAACTATGGCTACACCTTC. It encodes CSPEINYGYTF.

This clone was counted only a few times. V gene TRBV7-2 combines with J gene TRBJ2-7; D might be TRBD2 (6 bases). Trimming shortened V by 7 bases and J by 2 bases, and 18 bases separated the two germline ends. CDR3 length: 15 amino acids. Germline-derived CDR1 and CDR2 are SGHTA and FQGNSA. In DNA, the CDR3 is TGTGCCAGCAATCCCCGGAGTGGGGGGACCTACGAGCAGTACTTC. This translates into CASNPRSGGTYEQYF.

This chain links TRBV25-1 with TRBJ2-2, with D possibly being TRBD2 (6 bases). Trimming removed 2 bases at V and 6 bases at J, with 13 bases between. CDR1 is MGHDK and CDR2 is SYGVNS in the germline V gene. This CDR3 region has 15 residues. The CDR3, as DNA: TGTGCCAGCAGTGAAGTACGCAGCGGGCCCGGGGAGCTGTTTTTT. Translation: CASSEVRSGPGELFF.

The chain carries TRBV4-1 and TRBJ2-5; a weak D match, TRBD1 (6 bases). The CDR3 is made up of 16 amino acids. Germline V gene data show CDR1 as MGHRA and CDR2 as YSYEKL. V was pared by 1 base and J by 5 bases, with 17 bases between. The CDR3 reads CASSQAVAGDGETQYF. In DNA, the CDR3 is TGCGCCAGCAGCCAAGCTGTGGCAGGGGACGGGGAGACCCAGTACTTC.

Comments on this clone: A read error may produce the germline difference seen at one junction end. The same CDR3 also results from other DNA sequences found in this sample. The rearrangement joins TRBV28 to TRBJ1-1; no reliable D call. The CDR3 length is 13 residues. Germline loops: CDR1 MDHEN, CDR2 SYDVKM. The DNA of the CDR3 is TGTGCCAGCAGCCCCGGGCCGAACACTGAAGCCTTCTTT. It yields the protein CASSPGPNTEAFF.

This sequence joins TRBV28 and TRBJ1-1; tentative D call: TRBD1 (6 bases). The germline V gene has CDR1 MDHEN and CDR2 SYDVKM. V dropped 8 bases and J dropped 4 bases, with 17 bases sitting between them. This CDR3 region has 14 residues. CDR3 nucleotides: TGTGCCAGCCTAAGGGGGACCATGGGCACTGAAGCTTTCTTT. This translates into CASLRGTMGTEAFF.

This clone was seen at least ten times. This chain uses TRBV9 with TRBJ2-6, with D uncertain. Germline assignment: CDR1 SGDLS and CDR2 YYNGEE. V was pared by 4 bases and J by 1 base, with 15 bases between. This CDR3 spans 17 amino acids. The CDR3 here is CASSLVMKPSGANVLTF. For the CDR3, the DNA is TGTGCCAGCAGCCTAGTCATGAAACCATCTGGGGCCAACGTCCTGACTTTC.

The rearrangement uses TRBV2 and TRBJ2-1; 7 bases align to TRBD2. With V trimmed by 9 bases and J by 4 bases, 9 bases remained unmatched. Germline V CDR1 and CDR2: SNHLY, FYNNEI. This CDR3 is built from 14 residues. CDR3 region: CARTAGAGYNEQFF. The CDR3 DNA follows: TGTGCCAGAACCGCGGGAGCGGGGTACAATGAGCAGTTCTTC.

J is TRBJ2-1 and V is TRBV18, with TRBD2 matching 7 bases. The germline CDR1 and CDR2 sequences are KGHSH and LQKENI. J lost 3 bases, V lost 5 bases, and 10 bases had no gene match. There are 16 residues in the CDR3. Here the CDR3 reads CASSTREGKNYNEQFF. The DNA for the CDR3 is TGTGCCAGCTCAACAAGGGAGGGAAAAAACTACAATGAGCAGTTCTTC.

The DNA of the CDR3 is TGCGCCAGCAGCCTCCGACAGCCCCAAGACTACAATGAGCAGTTCTTC. This gives the protein CASSLRQPQDYNEQFF. The chain combines TRBV4-1 with TRBJ2-1, with D perhaps matching TRBD1 (5 bases). V lost 4 bases, J lost 3 bases, and 16 bases lay in between. The length of the CDR3 is 16 residues. Germline CDR1 MGHRA, CDR2 YSYEKL.

The chain is built from TRBV7-9 and TRBJ2-7, with D possibly matching TRBD1 (6 bases). Germline assignment: CDR1 SEHNR and CDR2 FQNEAQ (reference sequence). CDR3 length: 12 residues. Trimming took 9 bases from V and 6 from J, leaving 15 bases between them. CDR3 in DNA: TGTGCCAGTAACACAGGGAACATCGAGCAGTACTTC. Protein sequence: CASNTGNIEQYF. Full variable domain (rest looked up from reference TRBV7-9 and TRBJ2-7): DTGVSQNPRHKITKRGQNVTFRCDPISEHNRLYWYRQTLGQGPEFLTYFQNEAQLEKSRLLSDRFSAERPKGSFSTLEIQRTEQGDSAMYLCASNTGNIEQYFGPGTRLTVT.